These T cell receptor beta chains were read from a single sample in a study of PD-1 blockade in classical Hodgkin lymphoma. Some clones are missing from TCRdb's copy, which holds only in-frame ones; the method was immunoSEQ multiplex PCR. The sample contains roughly 28,000 clones, around 84% of which appear only once. This specimen was peripheral blood mononuclear cells (PBMCs), taken before the second cycle of nivolumab. The source of these receptors is a human donor with classical Hodgkin lymphoma. CDR3s include the opening cysteine and the closing phenylalanine or tryptophan. A D gene is named only where the DNA matches it firmly. Only some rows state a clone size, as once, few, many or a class for expanded clones.

NA,TRBV5-1,NA,13,TRBJ1-5,TGCGCCAGCAGTGAGGGGGATAATCAGCCCCAGCATTTT,CASSEGDNQPQHF
NA,TRBV30,NA,11,TRBJ2-7,TGTGCCGTGAACTGGGACTACGAGCAGTACTTC,CAVNWDYEQYF
NA,TRBV19,TRBD1,15,TRBJ1-1,TGTGCCAGTACCCAAACCCAGGGGGTGAACACTGAAGCTTTCTTT,CASTQTQGVNTEAFF
NA,TRBV19,NA,16,TRBJ2-1,TGTGCCAGTAGTATAGCTCCCCGGGACATCTTCTATGAGCAGTTCTTC,CASSIAPRDIFYEQFF
NA,TRBV6-5,NA,14,TRBJ2-2,TGTGCCAGCAGTTACAGGGGAAGCACCGGGGAGCTGTTTTTT,CASSYRGSTGELFF
NA,TRBV28,NA,14,TRBJ2-7,TGTGCCGGAAGACCGGCGGACACTGCCTACGAGCAGTACTTC,CAGRPADTAYEQYF
NA,TRBV7-9,NA,13,TRBJ2-5,TGTGCCAGCAGCCCGGACACTGGGGAGACCCAGTACTTC,CASSPDTGETQYF
NA,TRBV7-2,NA,17,TRBJ1-2,TGTGCCAGCAGCTCACCCCTACAGGGACTAGCTAACTATGGCTACACCTTC,CASSSPLQGLANYGYTF
NA,TRBV7-2,NA,16,TRBJ1-4,TGTGCCAGCAGCTTAATGGGGGGCGCTTTAGGCGAAAAACTGTTTTTT,CASSLMGGALGEKLFF
NA,TRBV5-6,NA,19,TRBJ1-2,TGTGCCAGCAGCCCGAAAGCCCCGGACAGAGCCCTCCGCCTCAGTGGCTACACCTTC,CASSPKAPDRALRLSGYTF
NA,TRBV19,NA,16,TRBJ2-3,TGTGCCAGTACCACCTACCACGCCGGGTGGGCAGATACGCAGTATTTT,CASTTYHAGWADTQYF
once,TRBV10-3,NA,13,TRBJ2-5,TGTGCCACCACTTGGACAGAGCAAGAGACCCAGTACTTC,CATTWTEQETQYF
NA,TRBV7-9,NA,14,TRBJ1-1,TGTGCCAGCAGCGGGGACCTTTGGAACACTGAAGCTTTCTTT,CASSGDLWNTEAFF
NA,TRBV5-8,NA,17,TRBJ2-3,TGTGCCAGCAGCTTTGGAACAGGAGGTCTCTTCACAGATACGCAGTATTTT,CASSFGTGGLFTDTQYF
NA,TRBV7-8,NA,16,TRBJ2-5,TGTGCCAGCAGCCTCGGGGGAGCGGAGTCCCAAGAGACCCAGTACTTC,CASSLGGAESQETQYF
NA,TRBV5-1,NA,14,TRBJ1-6,TGCGCCAGCAGCTGGGGGGAAGGGAGTTCACCCCTCCACTTT,CASSWGEGSSPLHF
medium-sized,TRBV19,NA,16,TRBJ1-4,TGTGCCAGTAGTATACCCCCCACGGCAACTAATGAAAAACTGTTTTTT,CASSIPPTATNEKLFF
NA,TRBV25-1,NA,15,TRBJ2-2,TGTGCCAGCAGTGGTGGGACCCAGAGGACCGGGGAGCTGTTTTTT,CASSGGTQRTGELFF
NA,TRBV4-3,NA,13,TRBJ1-2,TGCGCCAGCAGCCAAGAGGTTGGCTATGGCTACACCTTC,CASSQEVGYGYTF
NA,TRBV5-4,TRBD1,15,TRBJ1-5,TGTGCCAGCAGCGAAGGGACAGGCCGCAATCAGCCCCAGCATTTT,CASSEGTGRNQPQHF
NA,TRBV6-5,NA,16,TRBJ1-2,TGTGCCAGCAGTTACTCGATGCGACCTACTAACTATGGCTACACCTTC,CASSYSMRPTNYGYTF
NA,TRBV6-1,NA,16,TRBJ1-2,TGTGCCAGCAGTGAAGGACAGGCCGAAGCTAACTATGGCTACACCTTC,CASSEGQAEANYGYTF
few,TRBV15,TRBD1,14,TRBJ1-5,TGTGCCACCAGCAGGGACAGGGTAAATCAGCCCCAGCATTTT,CATSRDRVNQPQHF
NA,TRBV11-3,NA,14,TRBJ2-7,TGTGCCAGCAGCTTAGGCGGCGACTCCTACGAGCAGTACTTC,CASSLGGDSYEQYF
once,TRBV10-1,NA,14,TRBJ2-5,TGCGCCAGCAGTGAAAGGGCACCTTCGGAGACCCAGTACTTC,CASSERAPSETQYF
NA,TRBV2,NA,12,TRBJ2-5,TGTGCCAGCACGGCAGTCCAAGAGACCCAGTACTTC,CASTAVQETQYF